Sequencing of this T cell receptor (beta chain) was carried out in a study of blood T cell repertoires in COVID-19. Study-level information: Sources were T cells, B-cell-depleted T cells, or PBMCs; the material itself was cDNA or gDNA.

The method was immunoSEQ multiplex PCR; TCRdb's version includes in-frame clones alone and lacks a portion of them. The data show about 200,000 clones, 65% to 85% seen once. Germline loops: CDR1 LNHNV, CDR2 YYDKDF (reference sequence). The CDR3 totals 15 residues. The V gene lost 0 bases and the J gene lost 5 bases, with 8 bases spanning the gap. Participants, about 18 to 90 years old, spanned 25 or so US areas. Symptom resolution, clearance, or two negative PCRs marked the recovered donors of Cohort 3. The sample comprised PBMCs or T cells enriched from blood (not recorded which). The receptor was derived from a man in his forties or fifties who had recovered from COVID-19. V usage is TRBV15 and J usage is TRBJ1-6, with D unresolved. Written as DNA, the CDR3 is TGTGCCACCAGCAGAGAGTACGGGAATAATTCACCCCTCCACTTT. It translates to CATSREYGNNSPLHF.